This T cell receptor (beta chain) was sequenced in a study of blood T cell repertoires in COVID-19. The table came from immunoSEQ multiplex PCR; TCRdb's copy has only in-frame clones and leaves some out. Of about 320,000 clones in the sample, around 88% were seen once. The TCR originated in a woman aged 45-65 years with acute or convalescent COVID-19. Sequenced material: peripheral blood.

The CDR3 protein is CASSHPWREGGYNEQFF. Written as DNA, the CDR3 is TGTGCCAGCAGTCATCCCTGGCGGGAGGGCGGGTACAATGAGCAGTTCTTC. The chain combines TRBV6-6 with TRBJ2-1; TRBD2 matches 9 bases. V trimming: 5 bases; J trimming: 4 bases; junction bases outside the gene matches: 12. Germline V gene data show CDR1 as MNHNY and CDR2 as SVGAGI (reference sequence). This CDR3 is 17 amino acids long.